This TCR beta chain was recovered during a study of blood T cell repertoires in COVID-19. Across the study: Whether acute or convalescent, the COVID-19 samples came from the United States, Italy and Spain. PBMCs, B-cell-depleted T cells, or T cells were the source of the cDNA or gDNA that made up the material.

The germline CDR1 and CDR2 sequences are ENHRY and SYGVKD. The V gene end was trimmed by 1 base and the J gene end by 2 bases; junction bases not matched to a gene: 3. The CDR3 length is 16 residues. Residents of around 24 US areas, aged roughly 18 to 89 years, made up the participants. Assay used: immunoSEQ multiplex PCR; TCRdb lists only in-frame clones, some missing. This sample has 210,000 or so clones, with more than 70% found just once. Sequenced sample: PBMCs or T cells enriched from blood (not recorded which). This clonotype originated in a man aged 30 to 45 with acute COVID-19. This rearrangement joins TRBV10-3 to TRBJ2-3; 10 bases line up with TRBD2. CDR3 sequence reads: CAISEFGTSDTDTQYF. CDR3 bases: TGTGCCATCAGTGAGTTTGGGACTAGCGACACAGATACGCAGTATTTT.